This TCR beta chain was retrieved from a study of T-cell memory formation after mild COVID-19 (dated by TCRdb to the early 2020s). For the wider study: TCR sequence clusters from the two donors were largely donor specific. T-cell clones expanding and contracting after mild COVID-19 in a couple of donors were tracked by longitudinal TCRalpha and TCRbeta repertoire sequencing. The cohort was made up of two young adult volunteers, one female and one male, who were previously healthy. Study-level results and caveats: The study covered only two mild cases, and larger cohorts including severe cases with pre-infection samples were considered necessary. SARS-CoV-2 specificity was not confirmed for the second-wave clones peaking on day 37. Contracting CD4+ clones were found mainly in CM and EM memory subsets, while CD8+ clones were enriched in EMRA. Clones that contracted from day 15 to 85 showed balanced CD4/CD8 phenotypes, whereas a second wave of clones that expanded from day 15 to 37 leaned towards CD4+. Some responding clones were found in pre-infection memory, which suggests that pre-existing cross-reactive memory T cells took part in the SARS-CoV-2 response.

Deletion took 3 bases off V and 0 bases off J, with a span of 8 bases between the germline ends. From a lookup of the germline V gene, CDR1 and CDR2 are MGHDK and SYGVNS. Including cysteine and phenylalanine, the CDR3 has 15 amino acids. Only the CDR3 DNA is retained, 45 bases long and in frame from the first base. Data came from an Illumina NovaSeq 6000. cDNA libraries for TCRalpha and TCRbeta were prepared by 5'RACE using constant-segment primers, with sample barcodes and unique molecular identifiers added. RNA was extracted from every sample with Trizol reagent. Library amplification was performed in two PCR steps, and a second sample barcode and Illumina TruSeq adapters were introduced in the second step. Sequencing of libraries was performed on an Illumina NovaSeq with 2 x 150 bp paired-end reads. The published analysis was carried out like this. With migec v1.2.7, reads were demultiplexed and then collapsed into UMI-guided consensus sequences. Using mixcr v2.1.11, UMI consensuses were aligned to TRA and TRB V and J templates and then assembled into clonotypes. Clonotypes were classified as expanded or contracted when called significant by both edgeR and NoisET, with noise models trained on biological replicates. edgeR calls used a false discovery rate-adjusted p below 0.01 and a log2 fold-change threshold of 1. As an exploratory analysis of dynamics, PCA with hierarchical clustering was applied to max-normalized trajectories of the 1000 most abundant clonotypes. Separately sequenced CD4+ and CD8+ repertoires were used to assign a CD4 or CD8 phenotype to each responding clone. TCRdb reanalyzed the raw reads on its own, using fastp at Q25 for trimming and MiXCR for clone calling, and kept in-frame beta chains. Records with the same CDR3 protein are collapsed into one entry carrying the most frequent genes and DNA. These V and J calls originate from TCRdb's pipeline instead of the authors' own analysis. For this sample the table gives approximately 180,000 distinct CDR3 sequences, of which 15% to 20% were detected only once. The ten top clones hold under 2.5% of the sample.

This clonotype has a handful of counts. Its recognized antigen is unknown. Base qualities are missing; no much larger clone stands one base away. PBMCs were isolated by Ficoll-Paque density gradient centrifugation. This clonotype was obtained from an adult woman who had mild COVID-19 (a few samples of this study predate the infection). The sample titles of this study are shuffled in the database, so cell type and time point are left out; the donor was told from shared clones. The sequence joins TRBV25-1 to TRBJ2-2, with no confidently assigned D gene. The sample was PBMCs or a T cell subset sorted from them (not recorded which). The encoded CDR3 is CASSENTANTGELFF. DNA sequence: TGTGCCAGCAGTGAGAACACCGCGAACACCGGGGAGCTGTTTTTT.